The present T cell receptor (beta chain) was sequenced within a study of cytomegalovirus exposure and HLA in healthy donors. As for the study in general: Assignment to the Caucasian-associated ancestry cluster applied to approximately 80% of the roughly 420 genotyped donors.

With 60 Vbeta and 13 Jbeta primers, the PCR was carried out. Using immunoSEQ multiplex PCR, the repertoire was profiled, and TCRdb retains in-frame clones only, with some absent. Among 200,000 or so clones, 60% to 80% were seen once, and the ten largest hold around 2.2%. CDR1 is SGHTA and CDR2 is FQGNSA in the germline V gene. V shed 3 bases and J 4 bases; nucleotides not matched to a gene: 4. The CDR3 spans 14 residues. The chain is built from TRBV7-2 and TRBJ2-7; 9 bases fit TRBD2. Material: PBMCs. The TCR comes from a woman under 40 in good health and CMV-seropositive. CDR3 loop: CASSLAGGPYEQYF. CDR3 nucleotides: TGTGCCAGCAGCTTGGCGGGAGGGCCTTACGAGCAGTACTTC.